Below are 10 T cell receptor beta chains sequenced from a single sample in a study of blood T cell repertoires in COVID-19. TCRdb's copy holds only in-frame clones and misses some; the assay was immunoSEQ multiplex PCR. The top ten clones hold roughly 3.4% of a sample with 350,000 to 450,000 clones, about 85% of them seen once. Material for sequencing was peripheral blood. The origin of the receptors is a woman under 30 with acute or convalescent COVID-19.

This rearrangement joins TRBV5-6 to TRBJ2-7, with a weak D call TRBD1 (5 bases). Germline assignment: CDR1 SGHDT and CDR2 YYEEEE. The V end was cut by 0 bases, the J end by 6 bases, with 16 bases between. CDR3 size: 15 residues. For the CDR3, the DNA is TGTGCCAGCAGCTTGGAACCCTCCAGGGCTCGCGAGCAGTACTTC. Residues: CASSLEPSRAREQYF.

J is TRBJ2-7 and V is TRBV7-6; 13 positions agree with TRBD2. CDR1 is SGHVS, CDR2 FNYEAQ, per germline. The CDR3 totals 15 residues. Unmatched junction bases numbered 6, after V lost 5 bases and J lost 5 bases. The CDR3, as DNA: TGTGCCAGCAGCCGCTACGGGACTAGCGGGAACGAGCAGTACTTC. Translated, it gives CASSRYGTSGNEQYF. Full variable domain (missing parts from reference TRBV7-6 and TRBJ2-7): GAGVSQSPRYKVTKRGQDVALRCDPISGHVSLYWYRQALGQGPEFLTYFNYEAQQDKSGLPNDRFSAERPEGSISTLTIQRTEQRDSAMYRCASSRYGTSGNEQYFGPGTRLTVT.

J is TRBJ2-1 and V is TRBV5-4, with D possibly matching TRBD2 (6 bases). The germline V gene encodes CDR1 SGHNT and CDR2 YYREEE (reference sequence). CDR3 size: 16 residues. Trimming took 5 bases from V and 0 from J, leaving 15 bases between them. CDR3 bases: TGTGCCAGCAGTTCGGCCCGGGAGCGCTCCTACAATGAGCAGTTCTTC. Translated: CASSSARERSYNEQFF.

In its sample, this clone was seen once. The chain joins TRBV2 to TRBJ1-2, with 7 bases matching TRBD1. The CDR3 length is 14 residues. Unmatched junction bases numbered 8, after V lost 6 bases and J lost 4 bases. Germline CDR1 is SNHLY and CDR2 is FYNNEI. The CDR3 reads CASRTPGTAYGYTF. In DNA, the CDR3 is TGTGCCAGCAGGACCCCCGGGACAGCCTATGGCTACACCTTC.

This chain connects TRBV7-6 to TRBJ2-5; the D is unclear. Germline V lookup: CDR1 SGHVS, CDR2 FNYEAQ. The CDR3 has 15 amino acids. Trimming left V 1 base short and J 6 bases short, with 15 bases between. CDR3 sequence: CASSLEGTGPKTQYF. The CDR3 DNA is TGTGCCAGCAGCTTAGAAGGTACTGGGCCCAAGACCCAGTACTTC.

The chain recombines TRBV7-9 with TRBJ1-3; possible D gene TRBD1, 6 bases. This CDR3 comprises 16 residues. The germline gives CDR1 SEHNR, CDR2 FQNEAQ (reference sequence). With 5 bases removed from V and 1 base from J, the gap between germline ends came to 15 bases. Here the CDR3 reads CASSVTGSLSGNTIYF. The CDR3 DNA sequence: TGTGCCAGCAGCGTCACAGGGTCCCTTTCTGGAAACACCATATATTTT.

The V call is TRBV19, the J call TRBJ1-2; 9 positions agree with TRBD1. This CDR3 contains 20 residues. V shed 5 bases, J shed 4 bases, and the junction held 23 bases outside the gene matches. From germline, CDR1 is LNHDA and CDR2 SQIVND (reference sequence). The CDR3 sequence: CASSFSFGMGQGPTGYGYTF. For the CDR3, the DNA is TGTGCCAGTAGTTTTTCTTTTGGAATGGGACAGGGCCCCACTGGCTATGGCTACACCTTC.

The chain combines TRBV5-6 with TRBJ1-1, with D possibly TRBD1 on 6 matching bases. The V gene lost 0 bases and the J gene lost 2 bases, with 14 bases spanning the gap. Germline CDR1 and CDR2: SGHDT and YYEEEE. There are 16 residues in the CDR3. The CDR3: CASSLDRGASNTEAFF. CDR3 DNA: TGTGCCAGCAGCTTGGACCGGGGGGCAAGCAACACTGAAGCTTTCTTT.

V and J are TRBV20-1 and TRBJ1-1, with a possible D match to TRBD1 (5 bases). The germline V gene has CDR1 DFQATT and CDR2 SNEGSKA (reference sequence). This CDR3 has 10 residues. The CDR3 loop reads CSDGTLEAFF. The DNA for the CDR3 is TGCAGCGATGGGACTCTAGAAGCTTTCTTT.

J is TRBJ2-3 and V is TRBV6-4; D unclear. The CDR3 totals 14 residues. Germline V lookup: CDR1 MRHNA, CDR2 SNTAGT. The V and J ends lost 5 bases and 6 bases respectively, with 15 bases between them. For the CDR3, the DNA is TGTGCCAGCAGTCCTTCACTCCGAGCGGATACGCAGTATTTT. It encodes CASSPSLRADTQYF.